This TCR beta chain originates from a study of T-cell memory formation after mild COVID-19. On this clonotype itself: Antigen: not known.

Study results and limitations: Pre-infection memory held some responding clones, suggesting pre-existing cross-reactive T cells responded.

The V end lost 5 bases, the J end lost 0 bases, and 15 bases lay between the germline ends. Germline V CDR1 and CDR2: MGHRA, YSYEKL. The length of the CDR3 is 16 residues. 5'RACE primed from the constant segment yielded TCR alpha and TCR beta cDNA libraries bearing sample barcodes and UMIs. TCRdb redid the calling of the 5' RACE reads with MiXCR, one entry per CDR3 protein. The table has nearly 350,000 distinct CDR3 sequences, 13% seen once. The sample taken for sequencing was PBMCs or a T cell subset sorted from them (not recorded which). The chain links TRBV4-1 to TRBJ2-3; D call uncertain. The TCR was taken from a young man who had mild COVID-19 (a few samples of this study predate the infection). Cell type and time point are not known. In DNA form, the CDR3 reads TGCGCCAGCAGCTCTCTGACACGTTCTAGCACAGATACGCAGTATTTT. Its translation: CASSSLTRSSTDTQYF.